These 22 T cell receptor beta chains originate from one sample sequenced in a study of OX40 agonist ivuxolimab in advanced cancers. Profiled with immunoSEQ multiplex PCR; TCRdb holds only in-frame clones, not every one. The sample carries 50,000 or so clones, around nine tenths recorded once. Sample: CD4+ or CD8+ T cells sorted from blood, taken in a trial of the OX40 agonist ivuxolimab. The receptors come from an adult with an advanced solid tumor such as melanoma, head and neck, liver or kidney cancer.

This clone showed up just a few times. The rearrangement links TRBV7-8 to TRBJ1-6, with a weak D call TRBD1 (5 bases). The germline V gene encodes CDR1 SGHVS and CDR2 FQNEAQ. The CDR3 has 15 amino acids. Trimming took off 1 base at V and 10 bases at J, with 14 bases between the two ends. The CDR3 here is CASSLVSTVGSPLHF. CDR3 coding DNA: TGTGCCAGCAGCTTAGTTTCGACAGTGGGGTCACCCCTCCACTTT.

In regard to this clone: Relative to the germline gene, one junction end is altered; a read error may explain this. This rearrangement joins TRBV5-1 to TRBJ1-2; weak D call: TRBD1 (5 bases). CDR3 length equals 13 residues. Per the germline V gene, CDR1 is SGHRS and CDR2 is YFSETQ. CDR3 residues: CASSLDGEGTLFF. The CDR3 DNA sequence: TGCGCCAGCAGCTTGGATGGGGAGGGGACCCTATTCTTC.

The CDR3 loop reads CASSDPAGGQETQYF. In DNA form, the CDR3 reads TGTGCCAGCAGTGATCCAGCGGGGGGCCAAGAGACCCAGTACTTC. The rearrangement links TRBV2 to TRBJ2-5; 9 nucleotides align to TRBD2. Trimming cost V 3 bases and J 1 base; bases outside gene matches: 3. CDR1 is SNHLY, CDR2 FYNNEI, per germline. This CDR3 region has 15 residues. The full variable domain, rest sourced from reference TRBV2 and TRBJ2-5, is EPEVTQTPSHQVTQMGQEVILRCVPISNHLYFYWYRQILGQKVEFLVSFYNNEISEKSEIFDDQFSVERPDGSNFTLKIRSTKLEDSAMYFCASSDPAGGQETQYFGPGTRLLVL.

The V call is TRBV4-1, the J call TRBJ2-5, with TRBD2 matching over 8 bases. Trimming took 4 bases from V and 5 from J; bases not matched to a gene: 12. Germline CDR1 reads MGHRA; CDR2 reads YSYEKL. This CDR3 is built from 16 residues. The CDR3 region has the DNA TGCGCCAGCAGCCCCCCGGCTAGCGGGTCTGGGGAGACCCAGTACTTC. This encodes CASSPPASGSGETQYF.

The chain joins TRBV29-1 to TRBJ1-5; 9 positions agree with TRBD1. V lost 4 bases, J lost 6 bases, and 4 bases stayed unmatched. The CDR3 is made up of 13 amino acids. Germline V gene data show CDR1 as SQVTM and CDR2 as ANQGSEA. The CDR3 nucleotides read TGCAGCGTTGCCTGGGGACAGGGTCAGCCCCAGCATTTT. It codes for CSVAWGQGQPQHF. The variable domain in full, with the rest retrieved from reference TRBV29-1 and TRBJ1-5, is SAVISQKPSRDICQRGTSLTIQCQVDSQVTMMFWYRQQPGQSLTLIATANQGSEATYESGFVIDKFPISRPNLTFSTLTVSNMSPEDSSIYLCSVAWGQGQPQHFGDGTRLSIL.

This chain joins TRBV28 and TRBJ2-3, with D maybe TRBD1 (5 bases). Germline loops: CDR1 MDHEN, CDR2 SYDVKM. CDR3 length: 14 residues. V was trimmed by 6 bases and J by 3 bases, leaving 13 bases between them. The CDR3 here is CASRTTHRTDTQYF. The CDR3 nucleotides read TGTGCCAGCAGAACAACCCACAGGACAGATACGCAGTATTTT. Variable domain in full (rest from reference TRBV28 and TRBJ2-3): DVKVTQSSRYLVKRTGEKVFLECVQDMDHENMFWYRQDPGLGLRLIYFSYDVKMKEKGDIPEGYSVSREKKERFSLILESASTNQTSMYLCASRTTHRTDTQYFGPGTRLTVL.

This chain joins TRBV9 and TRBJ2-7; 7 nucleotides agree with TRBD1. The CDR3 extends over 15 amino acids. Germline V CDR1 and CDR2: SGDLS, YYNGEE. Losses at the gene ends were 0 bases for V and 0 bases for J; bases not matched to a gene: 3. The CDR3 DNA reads TGTGCCAGCAGCGTAGGGCAGGGGGTCTCCTACGAGCAGTACTTC. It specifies CASSVGQGVSYEQYF.

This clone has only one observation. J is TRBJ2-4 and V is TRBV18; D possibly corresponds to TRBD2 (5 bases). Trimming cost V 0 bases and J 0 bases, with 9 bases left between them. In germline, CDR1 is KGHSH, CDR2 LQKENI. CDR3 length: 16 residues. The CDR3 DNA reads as TGTGCCAGCTCACCACCGCACGGGGTAGCCAAAAACATTCAGTACTTC. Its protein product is CASSPPHGVAKNIQYF.

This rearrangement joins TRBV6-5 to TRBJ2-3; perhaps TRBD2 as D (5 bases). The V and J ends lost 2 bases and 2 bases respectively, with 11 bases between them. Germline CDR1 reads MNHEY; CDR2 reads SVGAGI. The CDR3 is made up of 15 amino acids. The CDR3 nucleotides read TGTGCCAGCAGTTACGTAGCGCATACCACAGATACGCAGTATTTT. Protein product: CASSYVAHTTDTQYF.

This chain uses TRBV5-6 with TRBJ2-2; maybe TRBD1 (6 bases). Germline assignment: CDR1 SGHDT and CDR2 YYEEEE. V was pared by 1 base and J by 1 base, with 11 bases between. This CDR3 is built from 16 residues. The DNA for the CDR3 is TGTGCCAGCAGCTTGCTTATGACAGGGAACACCGGGGAGCTGTTTTTT. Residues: CASSLLMTGNTGELFF.

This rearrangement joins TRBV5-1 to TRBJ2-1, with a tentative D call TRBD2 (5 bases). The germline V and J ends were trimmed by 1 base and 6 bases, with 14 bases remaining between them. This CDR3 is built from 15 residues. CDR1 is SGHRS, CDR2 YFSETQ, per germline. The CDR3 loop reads CASSLIGPRANEQFF. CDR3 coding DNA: TGCGCCAGCAGCTTGATAGGGCCGAGGGCCAATGAGCAGTTCTTC.

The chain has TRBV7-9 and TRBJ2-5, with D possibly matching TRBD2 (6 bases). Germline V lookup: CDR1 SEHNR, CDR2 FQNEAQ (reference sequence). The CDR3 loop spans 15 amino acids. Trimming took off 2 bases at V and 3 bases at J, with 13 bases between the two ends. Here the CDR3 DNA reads TGTGCCAGCAGCTTAAAGGTAGCGGCAGAAGAGACCCAGTACTTC. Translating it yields CASSLKVAAEETQYF. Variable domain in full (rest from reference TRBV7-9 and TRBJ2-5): DTGVSQNPRHKITKRGQNVTFRCDPISEHNRLYWYRQTLGQGPEFLTYFQNEAQLEKSRLLSDRFSAERPKGSFSTLEIQRTEQGDSAMYLCASSLKVAAEETQYFGPGTRLLVL.

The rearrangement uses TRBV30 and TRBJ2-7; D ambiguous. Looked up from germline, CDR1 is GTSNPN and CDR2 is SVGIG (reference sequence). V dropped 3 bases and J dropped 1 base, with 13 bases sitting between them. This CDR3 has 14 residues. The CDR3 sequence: CAWRGSGPSYEQYF. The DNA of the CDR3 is TGTGCCTGGAGGGGCTCCGGGCCATCCTACGAGCAGTACTTC.

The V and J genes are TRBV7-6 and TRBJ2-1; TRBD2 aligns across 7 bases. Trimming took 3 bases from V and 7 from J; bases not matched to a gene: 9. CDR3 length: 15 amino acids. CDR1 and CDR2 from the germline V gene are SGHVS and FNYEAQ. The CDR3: CASSLEPDGGNEQFF. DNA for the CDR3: TGTGCCAGCAGCTTGGAGCCTGACGGGGGGAATGAGCAGTTCTTC.

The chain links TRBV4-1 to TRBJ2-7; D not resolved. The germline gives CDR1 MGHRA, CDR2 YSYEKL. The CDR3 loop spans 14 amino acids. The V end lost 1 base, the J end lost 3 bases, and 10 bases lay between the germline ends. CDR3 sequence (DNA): TGCGCCAGCAGCCAAGCCGGAACTTTCTACGAGCAGTACTTC. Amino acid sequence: CASSQAGTFYEQYF.

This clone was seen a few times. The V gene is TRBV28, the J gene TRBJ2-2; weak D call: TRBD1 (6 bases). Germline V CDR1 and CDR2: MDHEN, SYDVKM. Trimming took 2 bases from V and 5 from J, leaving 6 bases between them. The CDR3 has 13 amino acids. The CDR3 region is CASSLRGTGELFF. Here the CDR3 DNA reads TGTGCCAGCAGTTTAAGGGGGACCGGGGAGCTGTTTTTT.

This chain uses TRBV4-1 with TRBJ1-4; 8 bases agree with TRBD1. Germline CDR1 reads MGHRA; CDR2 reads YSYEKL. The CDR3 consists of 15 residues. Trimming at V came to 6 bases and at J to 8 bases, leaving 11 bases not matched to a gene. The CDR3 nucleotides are TGCGCCAGCAGGGATCACGGACAGGGTGGAGAAAAACTGTTTTTT. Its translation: CASRDHGQGGEKLFF.

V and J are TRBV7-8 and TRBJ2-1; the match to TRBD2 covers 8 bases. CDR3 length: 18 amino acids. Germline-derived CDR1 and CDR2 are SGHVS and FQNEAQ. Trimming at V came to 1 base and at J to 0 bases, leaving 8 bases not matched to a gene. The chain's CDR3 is CASSLVAGTSSSYNEQFF. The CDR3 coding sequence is TGTGCCAGCAGCTTAGTAGCGGGAACCTCCAGCTCCTACAATGAGCAGTTCTTC.

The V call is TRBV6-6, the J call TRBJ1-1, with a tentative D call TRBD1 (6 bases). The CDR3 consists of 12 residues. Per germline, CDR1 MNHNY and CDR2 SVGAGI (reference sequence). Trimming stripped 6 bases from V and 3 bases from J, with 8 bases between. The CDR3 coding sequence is TGTGCCAGCAGGCAGGGGTACACTGAAGCTTTCTTT. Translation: CASRQGYTEAFF.

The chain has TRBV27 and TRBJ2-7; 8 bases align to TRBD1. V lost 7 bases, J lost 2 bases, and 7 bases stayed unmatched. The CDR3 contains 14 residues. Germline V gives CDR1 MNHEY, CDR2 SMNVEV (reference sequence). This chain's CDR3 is CASNPGTGAYEQYF. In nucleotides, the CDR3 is TGTGCCAGCAACCCCGGGACAGGCGCCTACGAGCAGTACTTC.

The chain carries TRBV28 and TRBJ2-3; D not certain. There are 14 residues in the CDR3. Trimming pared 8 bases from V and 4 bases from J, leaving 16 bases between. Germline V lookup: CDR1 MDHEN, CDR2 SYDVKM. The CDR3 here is CASGFDGYSDTQYF. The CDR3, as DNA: TGTGCCAGCGGATTCGACGGGTATTCAGATACGCAGTATTTT.

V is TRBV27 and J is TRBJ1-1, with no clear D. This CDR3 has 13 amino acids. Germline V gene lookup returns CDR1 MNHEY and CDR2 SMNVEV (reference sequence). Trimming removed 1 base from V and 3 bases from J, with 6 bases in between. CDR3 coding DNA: TGTGCCAGCAGTTTATATGGGTACACTGAAGCTTTCTTT. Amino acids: CASSLYGYTEAFF.